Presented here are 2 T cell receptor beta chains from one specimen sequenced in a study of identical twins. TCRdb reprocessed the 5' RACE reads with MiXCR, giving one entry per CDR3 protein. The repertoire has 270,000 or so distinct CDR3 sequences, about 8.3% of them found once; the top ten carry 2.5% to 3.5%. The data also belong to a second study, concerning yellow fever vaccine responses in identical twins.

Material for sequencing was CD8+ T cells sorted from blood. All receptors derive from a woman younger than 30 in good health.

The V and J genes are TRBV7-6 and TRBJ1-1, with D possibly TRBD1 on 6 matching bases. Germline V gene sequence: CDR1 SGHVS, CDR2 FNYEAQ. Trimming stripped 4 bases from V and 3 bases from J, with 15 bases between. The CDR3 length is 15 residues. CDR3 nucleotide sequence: TGTGCCAGCAGCTCCCCGGAGGGGGTGGACACTGAAGCTTTCTTT. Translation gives CASSSPEGVDTEAFF. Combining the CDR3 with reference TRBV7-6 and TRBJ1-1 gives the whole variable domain GAGVSQSPRYKVTKRGQDVALRCDPISGHVSLYWYRQALGQGPEFLTYFNYEAQQDKSGLPNDRFSAERPEGSISTLTIQRTEQRDSAMYRCASSSPEGVDTEAFFGQGTRLTVV.

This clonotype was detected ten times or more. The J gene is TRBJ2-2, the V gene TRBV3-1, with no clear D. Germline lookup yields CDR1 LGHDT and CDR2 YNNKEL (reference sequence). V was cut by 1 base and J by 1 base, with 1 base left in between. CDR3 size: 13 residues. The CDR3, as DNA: TGTGCCAGCAGCCAAGGGAACACCGGGGAGCTGTTTTTT. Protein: CASSQGNTGELFF.